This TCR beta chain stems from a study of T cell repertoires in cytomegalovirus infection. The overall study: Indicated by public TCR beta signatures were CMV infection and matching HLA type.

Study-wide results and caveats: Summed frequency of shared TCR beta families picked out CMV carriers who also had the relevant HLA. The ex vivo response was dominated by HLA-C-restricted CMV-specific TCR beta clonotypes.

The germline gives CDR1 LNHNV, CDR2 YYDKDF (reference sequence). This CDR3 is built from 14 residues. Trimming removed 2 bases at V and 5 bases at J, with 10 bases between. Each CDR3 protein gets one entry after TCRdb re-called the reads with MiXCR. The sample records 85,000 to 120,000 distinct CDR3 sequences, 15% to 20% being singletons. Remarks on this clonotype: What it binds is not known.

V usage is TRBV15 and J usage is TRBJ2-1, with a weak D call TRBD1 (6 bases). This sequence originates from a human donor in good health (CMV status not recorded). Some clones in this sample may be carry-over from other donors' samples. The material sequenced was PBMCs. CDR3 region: CATSRSTGNNEQFF. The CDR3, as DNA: TGTGCCACCAGCAGATCTACAGGGAACAATGAGCAGTTCTTC.